This T cell receptor beta chain was captured by sequencing in a study of T cell repertoires in cytomegalovirus infection. This CDR3 is 16 amino acids long. V lost 2 bases and J lost 7, with 15 bases in between. This clonotype was counted at least ten times. Each CDR3 protein gets one entry after TCRdb re-called the reads with MiXCR. The data contain 100,000 to 150,000 distinct CDR3 sequences, approximately 8.8% of them singletons. This sequence originates from a human donor in good health (CMV status not recorded). Some clones in this sample may be carry-over from other donors' samples. This chain connects TRBV6-7 to TRBJ1-6; D remains unclear. TRBV6-7 is sorted into the ORF group, with uncertain function. Material: PBMCs. DNA for the CDR3: TGTGCCAGCAGTTACGCCGCTTCCGGAGGCAATTCACCCCTCCACTTT. It specifies CASSYAASGGNSPLHF.